The 16 T cell receptor beta chains presented below share a single source sample, sequenced in a study of vaccination and CD4 T cells after COVID-19. These TCRs' antigens remain unknown. Treatment defined: approximately 10-day PBMC culture with coronavirus spike peptide pools or control peptides (ViraFEST assay). The Oncomine TCR Beta short-read assay generated sequence data from the DNA of cultured CD4+ T cells. TCRdb processed the PCR reads anew with MiXCR; each CDR3 protein has one entry. Among about 15,000 distinct CDR3 sequences listed, around 31% were seen once. The specimen sequenced was cultured CD4+ T cells from blood. The receptors here all came from a human donor with COVID-19.

This chain uses TRBV2 with TRBJ2-7; the D is unclear. This CDR3 is built from 14 residues. V was trimmed by 7 bases and J by 1 base, leaving 14 bases between them. Per germline, CDR1 SNHLY and CDR2 FYNNEI. The chain's CDR3 is CASISWSLSYEQYF. In nucleotides, the CDR3 is TGTGCCAGCATATCGTGGTCCCTATCCTACGAGCAGTACTTC.

This chain connects TRBV15 to TRBJ1-4; D gene unclear. The V and J ends lost 1 base and 5 bases respectively, with 8 bases between them. The length of the CDR3 is 14 residues. Germline lookup yields CDR1 LNHNV and CDR2 YYDKDF (reference sequence). The CDR3 sequence is CATSRGDKNEKLFF. DNA of the CDR3: TGTGCCACCAGCAGAGGAGACAAAAATGAAAAACTGTTTTTT.

This rearrangement joins TRBV5-5 to TRBJ2-2; 8 positions agree with TRBD1. The CDR3 is 13 amino acids. With V trimmed by 0 bases and J by 8 bases, 0 bases remained unmatched. Germline V gene lookup returns CDR1 SGHKS and CDR2 YYEKEE (reference sequence). CDR3 nucleotide sequence: TGTGCCAGCAGCTTGGGGGACAGGGGGGAGCTGTTTTTT. The encoded protein is CASSLGDRGELFF.

This chain links TRBV6-1 with TRBJ1-1, with 10 bases matching TRBD1. There are 16 residues in the CDR3. V was pared by 4 bases and J by 9 bases, with 14 bases of the junction left unmatched. Germline V gene sequence: CDR1 MNHNS, CDR2 SASEGT. As DNA, the CDR3 is TGTGCCAGCAGTGTCCCCGGGACAGGGGTATTTGGGAAAGCTTTCTTT. Translating gives CASSVPGTGVFGKAFF.

The chain carries TRBV12-3 or TRBV12-4 and TRBJ1-2; the D gene is possibly TRBD1 (6 bases). The CDR3 has 17 residues. V lost 6 bases, J lost 4 bases, and 24 bases lay in between. CDR3 loop: CASRDSVKNGEFYGYTF. The DNA of the CDR3 is TGTGCCAGCAGGGACAGTGTAAAAAACGGCGAGTTCTATGGCTACACCTTC.

The chain joins TRBV5-1 to TRBJ2-4; D may be TRBD1 (5 bases). CDR3 length: 16 residues. With 5 bases removed from V and 0 bases from J, the gap between germline ends came to 15 bases. Germline CDR1 and CDR2: SGHRS and YFSETQ. CDR3 in amino acids: CASSTTESLAKNIQYF. As DNA, the CDR3 is TGCGCCAGCAGTACGACAGAGTCATTAGCCAAAAACATTCAGTACTTC.

This clonotype has just one count. The V and J genes are TRBV6-1 and TRBJ2-7; TRBD1 might be the D (5 bases). Germline lookup yields CDR1 MNHNS and CDR2 SASEGT. CDR3 length: 14 residues. V dropped 6 bases and J dropped 6 bases, with 18 bases sitting between them. CDR3 region: CASSPRAPQTEQYF. The DNA of the CDR3 is TGTGCCAGCAGCCCCAGGGCTCCCCAGACCGAGCAGTACTTC.

The chain carries TRBV28 and TRBJ1-1; 7 nucleotides align to TRBD1. V lost 5 bases to trimming and J lost 0 bases; unmatched junction nucleotides: 9. CDR1 is MDHEN, CDR2 SYDVKM, per germline. This CDR3 is 16 amino acids long. The CDR3 region has the DNA TGTGCCAGCAGTCCCGGGACAGCAGGAGTGAACACTGAAGCTTTCTTT. It yields the protein CASSPGTAGVNTEAFF. The full variable domain, its missing parts supplied by reference TRBV28 and TRBJ1-1, is DVKVTQSSRYLVKRTGEKVFLECVQDMDHENMFWYRQDPGLGLRLIYFSYDVKMKEKGDIPEGYSVSREKKERFSLILESASTNQTSMYLCASSPGTAGVNTEAFFGQGTRLTVV.

This clonotype occurred a few times. V usage is TRBV20-1 and J usage is TRBJ2-7; D is possibly TRBD1 or TRBD2 (5 bases each). CDR1 and CDR2 (germline): DFQATT, SNEGSKA (reference sequence). Trimming left V 6 bases short and J 0 bases short, with 18 bases between. The CDR3 contains 15 residues. Here the CDR3 reads CSALTPGHGSYEQYF. The DNA for the CDR3 is TGCAGTGCCCTTACCCCGGGGCACGGCTCCTACGAGCAGTACTTC.

The rearrangement joins TRBV5-3 to TRBJ1-5; tentatively, D is TRBD1 (6 bases). TRBV5-3 is classed as an ORF, of uncertain function. V dropped 3 bases and J dropped 1 base, with 14 bases sitting between them. The CDR3 totals 16 residues. The CDR3 is CARSSPGELSNQPQHF. The DNA for the CDR3 is TGTGCCAGAAGCTCCCCAGGGGAATTGAGCAATCAGCCCCAGCATTTT.

This clonotype appeared a few times. This chain links TRBV2 with TRBJ2-3, with D maybe TRBD2 (6 bases). Germline V gene sequence: CDR1 SNHLY, CDR2 FYNNEI. The CDR3 contains 13 residues. The V gene lost 7 bases and the J gene lost 3 bases, with 11 bases spanning the gap. The CDR3 region is CASIVTSTDTQYF. CDR3 coding DNA: TGTGCCAGCATTGTGACTAGTACAGATACGCAGTATTTT.

This sequence joins TRBV27 and TRBJ2-1, with D tentatively TRBD1 (6 bases). Germline loops: CDR1 MNHEY, CDR2 SMNVEV (reference sequence). The CDR3 is 14 amino acids. Trimming removed 3 bases at V and 5 bases at J, with 11 bases between. The CDR3: CASSFRTEHNEQFF. The CDR3 DNA reads as TGTGCCAGCAGTTTTAGGACAGAGCACAATGAGCAGTTCTTC.

The table lists this clonotype with a count of one. The chain links TRBV11-3 to TRBJ2-7; D is perhaps TRBD1 (7 bases). Germline CDR1 is SGHNT and CDR2 is YENEEA. Trimming removed 5 bases at V and 1 base at J, with 15 bases between. This CDR3 has 15 amino acids. This chain's CDR3 is CASSKPQGRSYEQYF. The CDR3 nucleotides read TGTGCCAGCAGCAAACCACAGGGGAGGTCCTACGAGCAGTACTTC.

The chain joins TRBV7-2 to TRBJ2-1; 8 bases agree with TRBD2. The CDR3 contains 14 residues. The germline CDR1 and CDR2 sequences are SGHTA and FQGNSA. J was trimmed by 7 bases and V by 5 bases; bases with no gene match: 7. For the CDR3, the DNA is TGTGCCAGCAGCCGATCGGGGGGGCCAAATGAGCAGTTCTTC. Translated, it gives CASSRSGGPNEQFF. Full variable domain (rest looked up from reference TRBV7-2 and TRBJ2-1): GAGVSQSPSNKVTEKGKDVELRCDPISGHTALYWYRQSLGQGLEFLIYFQGNSAPDKSGLPSDRFSAERTGGSVSTLTIQRTQQEDSAVYLCASSRSGGPNEQFFGPGTRLTVL.

This clonotype occurred a few times. V gene TRBV4-2 combines with J gene TRBJ2-7, with 7 bases fitting TRBD1. Germline-derived CDR1 and CDR2 are LGHNA and YNFKEQ. The CDR3 is made up of 14 amino acids. Losses at the gene ends were 1 base for V and 2 bases for J; bases not matched to a gene: 2. CDR3 amino acids: CASSQGQGTYEQYF. DNA of the CDR3: TGTGCCAGCAGCCAAGGACAGGGAACCTACGAGCAGTACTTC.

V gene TRBV7-2 combines with J gene TRBJ2-5; D is ambiguous. The CDR3 loop spans 14 amino acids. Trimming stripped 0 bases from V and 0 bases from J, with 5 bases between. In germline, CDR1 is SGHTA, CDR2 FQGNSA. For the CDR3, the DNA is TGTGCCAGCAGCTTAGCACGGTACCAAGAGACCCAGTACTTC. Amino acid sequence: CASSLARYQETQYF. Combining the CDR3 with reference TRBV7-2 and TRBJ2-5 gives the whole variable domain GAGVSQSPSNKVTEKGKDVELRCDPISGHTALYWYRQSLGQGLEFLIYFQGNSAPDKSGLPSDRFSAERTGGSVSTLTIQRTQQEDSAVYLCASSLARYQETQYFGPGTRLLVL.